This T cell receptor beta chain was recorded in a study of T cells in Graves' hyperthyroidism and ophthalmopathy. Study outcomes and limitations: For ophthalmopathy, model prediction preceded onset by a median 6.5 months.

Amplified TCR beta CDR3 regions derived from RNA transcripts. HTBI primers drove first-round RT-PCR of the TCR CDR3. One entry per CDR3 protein results from TCRdb running MiXCR on the multiplex PCR reads. The sample has hundreds of thousands of distinct CDR3 sequences; 15% to 18% are singletons. This clonotype was picked up a small number of times. The antigen is undetermined. Germline V CDR1 and CDR2: MNHEY, SMNVEV (reference sequence). CDR3 length: 15 residues. Trimming stripped 3 bases from V and 5 bases from J, with 11 bases between. The material sequenced was blood. The rearrangement uses TRBV27 and TRBJ1-6, with no clear D. The clonotype comes from a woman aged 18-30 years with Graves' hyperthyroidism. CDR3 protein: CASSFSPEHNSPLHF. The CDR3 coding sequence is TGTGCCAGCAGTTTTAGTCCAGAGCATAATTCACCCCTCCACTTT.